This record concerns one T cell receptor beta chain sequence. Its antigen specificity is not known. Per-nucleotide qualities are absent, and no much larger clonotype sits a single base away. Participants in the prospective study were aged about 18 to 100 years, lived in approximately 26 United States geographic areas, and enrolled through a virtual design. In the prospective study, participants were assigned to cohorts based on the clinical history participants reported in a screening survey and a study questionnaire. For ImmuneRACE Cohort 3, a participant was defined as recovered based on two consecutive negative NP/OP PCR tests, clearance by a healthcare professional, or resolution of symptoms. In the prospective study, whole blood, serum and a nasopharyngeal or oropharyngeal swab were collected from each participant by mobile phlebotomists. Participants in the prospective study had the option to provide additional blood draws and questionnaires over a 2-month period. Prospective study blood samples were shipped either frozen or at room temperature before DNA extraction.

The immunoSEQ Assay, a bias-controlled multiplex PCR, was used to amplify TCRbeta CDR3 regions from genomic DNA. The authors' pipeline ran thus. Nucleated cell counts per sample were estimated from amplification of reference gene primers within the assay. Sequence reads were collapsed and filtered to measure the absolute abundance of every unique TCRbeta CDR3 rearrangement. Productive Simpson clonality was computed per sample as the square root of Simpson's diversity index over productive rearrangements. TCRdb provides this immuneACCESS table in a form limited to in-frame rearrangements. Some clones are lacking; in checked studies, under half of them reflect an unresolved V gene, and why the rest are absent is not known. V, J and clone size reflect that table, while D and trimming were determined from the DNA. The sample table contains approximately 260,000 clones; only one count was recorded for roughly four fifths of them. The leading ten clones occupy approximately 3.6% of the sample.

The data stem from a study of blood T cell repertoires in COVID-19 (dated by TCRdb to 2020 to 2022). Some background on the complete study: The collaborator samples originated in the United States, Italy and Spain and spanned the acute and convalescent phases of COVID-19. The material from the prospective study consisted of cDNA or gDNA derived from T cells, B-cell-depleted T cells, or PBMCs. HLA class I and class II types, where available, came from metadata supplied by the sample provider rather than from assay-based typing. The samples were drawn from the first 160 participants of the ongoing ImmuneRACE study and from 1,200 or so subjects provided by 6 global collaborators. A de-identified subject ID, COVID-19 status, age in years and sex were almost always included in the sample metadata. The repertoires were released in a freely available public database intended as a resource for research on the immune response to SARS-CoV-2. The dataset comprised deeply sampled blood TCRbeta repertoires from subjects exposed to, actively infected with, or recovered from COVID-19. What the authors observed across the whole study: Clinical and demographic metadata were provided uncurated, with the amount varying by source and participant.

The specimen was PBMCs or T cells enriched from blood (not recorded which). This clonotype was sampled from a man aged 45-60 years who had recovered from COVID-19.

CDR3 reads: CASSLAPNQPQHF. The DNA reads TGTGCCAGCAGTTTAGCTCCGAATCAGCCCCAGCATTTT. The V and J genes are TRBV12-3 or TRBV12-4 and TRBJ1-5; the D gene assignment is ambiguous. Measured from the cysteine to the phenylalanine, the CDR3 is 13 residues long. The CDR3 DNA has 39 bases and is translated from base 1. The trim is 0 bases for V and 4 bases for J, with a gap of 4 bases between the germline ends.